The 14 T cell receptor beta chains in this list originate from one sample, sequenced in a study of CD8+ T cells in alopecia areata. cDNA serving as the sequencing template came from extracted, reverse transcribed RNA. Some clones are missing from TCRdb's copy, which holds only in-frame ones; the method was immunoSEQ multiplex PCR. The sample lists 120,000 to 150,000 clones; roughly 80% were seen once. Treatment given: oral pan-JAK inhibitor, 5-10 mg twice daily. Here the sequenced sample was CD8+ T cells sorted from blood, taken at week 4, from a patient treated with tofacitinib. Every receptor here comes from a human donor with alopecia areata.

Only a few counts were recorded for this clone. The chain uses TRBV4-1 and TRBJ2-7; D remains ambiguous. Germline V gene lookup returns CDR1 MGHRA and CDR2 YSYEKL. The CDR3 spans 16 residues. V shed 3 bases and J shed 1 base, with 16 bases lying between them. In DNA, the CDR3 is TGCGCCAGCAGCCACCAATCGGCGCGCGGTTCCTACGAGCAGTACTTC. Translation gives CASSHQSARGSYEQYF.

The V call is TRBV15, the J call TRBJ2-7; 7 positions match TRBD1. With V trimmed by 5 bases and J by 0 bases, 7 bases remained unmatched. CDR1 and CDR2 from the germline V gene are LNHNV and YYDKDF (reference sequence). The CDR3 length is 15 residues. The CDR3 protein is CATSGLTGSSYEQYF. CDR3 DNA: TGTGCCACCAGCGGCCTGACAGGGAGCTCCTACGAGCAGTACTTC. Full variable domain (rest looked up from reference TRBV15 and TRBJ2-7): DAMVIQNPRYQVTQFGKPVTLSCSQTLNHNVMYWYQQKSSQAPKLLFHYYDKDFNNEADTPDNFQSRRPNTSFCFLDIRSPGLGDTAMYLCATSGLTGSSYEQYFGPGTRLTVT.

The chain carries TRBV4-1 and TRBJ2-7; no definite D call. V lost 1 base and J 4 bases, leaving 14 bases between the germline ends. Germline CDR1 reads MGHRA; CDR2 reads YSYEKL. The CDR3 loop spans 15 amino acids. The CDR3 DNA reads TGCGCCAGCAGCCAAGGTCAACAGCAACTTTACGAGCAGTACTTC. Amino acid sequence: CASSQGQQQLYEQYF.

In nucleotides, the CDR3 is TGTGCCAGCAGTTACGGTCCCCAAGAGACCCAGTACTTC. It yields the protein CASSYGPQETQYF. The chain employs TRBV6-6 and TRBJ2-5; the D is unclear. CDR3 length: 13 residues. The germline V gene has CDR1 MNHNY and CDR2 SVGAGI (reference sequence). V lost 2 bases to trimming and J lost 1 base, with 5 bases between them.

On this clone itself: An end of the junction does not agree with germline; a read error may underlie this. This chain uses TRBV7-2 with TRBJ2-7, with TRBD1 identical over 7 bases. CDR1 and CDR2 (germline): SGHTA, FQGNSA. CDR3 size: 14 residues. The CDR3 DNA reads TGTGCCAGCAGCTTTCGGGACAGCAGCTACGAGCAGTGCTTC. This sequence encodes CASSFRDSSYEQCF.

CDR3 region: CSVEGSWITDTQYF. CDR3 coding DNA: TGCAGCGTTGAAGGAAGTTGGATCACAGATACGCAGTATTTT. This rearrangement joins TRBV29-1 to TRBJ2-3; D not certain. This CDR3 region has 14 residues. The V gene's germline CDR1 is SQVTM and CDR2 ANQGSEA. V was cut by 1 base and J by 2 bases, with 10 bases left in between.

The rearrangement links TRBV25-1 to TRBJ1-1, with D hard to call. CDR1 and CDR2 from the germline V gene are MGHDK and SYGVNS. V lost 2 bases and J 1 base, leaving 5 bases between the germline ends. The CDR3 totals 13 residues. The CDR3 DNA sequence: TGTGCCAGCAGTGAAACGGAGAACACTGAAGCTTTCTTT. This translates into CASSETENTEAFF.

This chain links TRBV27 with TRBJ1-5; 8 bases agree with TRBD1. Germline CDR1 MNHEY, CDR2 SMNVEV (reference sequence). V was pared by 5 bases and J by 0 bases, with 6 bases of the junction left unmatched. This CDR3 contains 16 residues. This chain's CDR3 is CASSPRTGISNQPQHF. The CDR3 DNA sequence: TGTGCCAGCAGTCCCCGGACAGGGATTAGCAATCAGCCCCAGCATTTT.

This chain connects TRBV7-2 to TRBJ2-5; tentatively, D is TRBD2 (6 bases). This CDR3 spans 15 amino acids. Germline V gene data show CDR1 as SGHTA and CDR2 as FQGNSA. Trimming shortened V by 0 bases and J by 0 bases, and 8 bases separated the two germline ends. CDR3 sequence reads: CASSLAAGNQETQYF. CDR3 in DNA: TGTGCCAGCAGCTTAGCTGCGGGGAACCAAGAGACCCAGTACTTC.

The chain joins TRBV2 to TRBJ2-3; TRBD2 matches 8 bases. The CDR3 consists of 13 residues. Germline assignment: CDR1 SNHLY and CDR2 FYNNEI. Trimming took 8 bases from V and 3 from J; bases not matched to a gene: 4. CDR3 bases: TGTGCCAGCCCGGGACTAGAAACAGATACGCAGTATTTT. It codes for CASPGLETDTQYF.

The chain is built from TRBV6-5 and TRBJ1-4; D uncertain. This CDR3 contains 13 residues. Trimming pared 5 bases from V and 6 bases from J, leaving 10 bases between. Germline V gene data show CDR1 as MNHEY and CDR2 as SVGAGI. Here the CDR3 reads CASSPGFYEKLFF. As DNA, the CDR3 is TGTGCCAGCAGTCCCGGATTCTATGAAAAACTGTTTTTT.

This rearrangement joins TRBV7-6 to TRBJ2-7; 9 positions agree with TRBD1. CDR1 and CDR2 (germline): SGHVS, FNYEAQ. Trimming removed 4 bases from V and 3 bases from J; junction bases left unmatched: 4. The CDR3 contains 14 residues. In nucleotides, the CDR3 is TGTGCCAGCAGCTCGGGACAGGGATTCTACGAGCAGTACTTC. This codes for CASSSGQGFYEQYF.

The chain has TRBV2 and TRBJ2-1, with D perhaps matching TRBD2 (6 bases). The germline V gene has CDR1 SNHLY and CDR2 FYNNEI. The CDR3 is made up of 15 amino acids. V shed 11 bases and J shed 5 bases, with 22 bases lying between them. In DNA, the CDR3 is TGTGCCTCTAGGGGAGGAGCATCACTCAACAATGAGCAGTTCTTC. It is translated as CASRGGASLNNEQFF.

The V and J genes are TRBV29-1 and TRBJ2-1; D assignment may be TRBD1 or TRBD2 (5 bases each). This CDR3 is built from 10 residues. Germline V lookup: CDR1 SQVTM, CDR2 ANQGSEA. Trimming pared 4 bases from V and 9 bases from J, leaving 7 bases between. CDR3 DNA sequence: TGCAGCGTTGTGGGGGTTGAGCAGTTCTTC. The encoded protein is CSVVGVEQFF.